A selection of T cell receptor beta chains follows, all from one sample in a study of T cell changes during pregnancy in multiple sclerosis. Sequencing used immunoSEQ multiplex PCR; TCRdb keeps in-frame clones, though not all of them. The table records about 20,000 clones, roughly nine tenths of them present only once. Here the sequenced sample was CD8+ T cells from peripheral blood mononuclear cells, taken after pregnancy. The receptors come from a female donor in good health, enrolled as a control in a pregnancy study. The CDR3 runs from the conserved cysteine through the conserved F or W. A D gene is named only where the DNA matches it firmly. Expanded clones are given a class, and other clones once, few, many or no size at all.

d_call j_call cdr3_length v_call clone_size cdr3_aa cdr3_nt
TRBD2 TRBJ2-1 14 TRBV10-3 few CAISESGLAHEQFF TGTGCCATCAGTGAGTCCGGACTAGCCCATGAGCAGTTCTTC
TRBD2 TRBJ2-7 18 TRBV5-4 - CASSSPSGWGREGLEQYF TGTGCCAGCAGCTCCCCATCGGGTTGGGGGCGGGAGGGCCTGGAGCAGTACTTC
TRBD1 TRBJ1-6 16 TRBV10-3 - CAISRTGGSYNSPLHF TGTGCCATCAGCCGGACAGGGGGATCTTATAATTCACCCCTCCACTTT
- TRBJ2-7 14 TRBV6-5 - CASSYGGRPYEQYF TGTGCCAGCAGTTACGGGGGGAGACCCTACGAGCAGTACTTC
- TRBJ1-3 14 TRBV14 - CASSLGQFGNTIYF TGTGCCAGCAGCCTCGGACAGTTTGGAAACACCATATATTTT
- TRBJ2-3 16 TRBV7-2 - CASSLGTSRSTDTQYF TGTGCCAGCAGCTTAGGTACTAGCAGGAGCACAGATACGCAGTATTTT
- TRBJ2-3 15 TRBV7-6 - CASSLEEGSTDTQYF TGTGCCAGCAGCTTGGAGGAGGGGAGCACAGATACGCAGTATTTT
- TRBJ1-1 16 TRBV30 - CAWSVWAEPGNTEAFF TGTGCCTGGAGTGTATGGGCAGAACCAGGGAACACTGAAGCTTTCTTT
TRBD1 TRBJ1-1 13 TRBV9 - CASSRPGQAEAFF TGTGCCAGCAGCCGTCCGGGACAGGCAGAAGCTTTCTTT
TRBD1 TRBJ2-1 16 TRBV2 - CASSRGTGAFYNEQFF TGTGCCAGCAGTCGTGGGACAGGGGCTTTCTACAATGAGCAGTTCTTC
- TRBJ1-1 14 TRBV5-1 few CASSGGTVNTEAFF TGCGCCAGCAGCGGGGGGACGGTCAACACTGAAGCTTTCTTT
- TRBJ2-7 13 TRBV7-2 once CASSLQLVPEQYF TGTGCCAGCAGCTTGCAACTTGTCCCCGAGCAGTACTTC
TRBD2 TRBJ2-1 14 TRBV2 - CATARLAGDREQFF TGTGCCACCGCCCGACTAGCGGGAGATCGTGAGCAGTTCTTC
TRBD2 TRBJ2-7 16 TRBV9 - CASSASRGVGVFEQYF TGTGCCAGCAGCGCTTCCCGGGGGGTAGGGGTTTTCGAGCAGTACTTC
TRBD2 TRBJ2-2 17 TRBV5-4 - CASSTPGILAATGELFF TGTGCCAGCAGCACCCCAGGGATTCTAGCGGCCACCGGGGAGCTGTTTTTT
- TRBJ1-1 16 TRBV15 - CATSSFRGEVNTEAFF TGTGCCACCAGCAGCTTCCGGGGGGAGGTGAACACTGAAGCTTTCTTT
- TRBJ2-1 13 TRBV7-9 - CASSLGGIDEQFF TGTGCCAGCAGCTTAGGAGGGATCGATGAGCAGTTCTTC
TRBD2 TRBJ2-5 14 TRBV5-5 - CASSPGTSEETQYF TGTGCCAGCAGCCCTGGGACTAGCGAAGAGACCCAGTACTTC
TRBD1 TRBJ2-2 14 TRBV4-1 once CASRGTGYTGELFF TGCGCCAGCAGGGGGACAGGGTACACCGGGGAGCTGTTTTTT
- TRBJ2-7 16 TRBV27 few CASRGGAGGNPYEQYF TGTGCCAGCAGAGGGGGCGCAGGGGGGAACCCCTACGAGCAGTACTTC
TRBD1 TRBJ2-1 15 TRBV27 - CASNAGTAIYNEQFF TGTGCCAGCAACGCCGGGACAGCGATCTACAATGAGCAGTTCTTC
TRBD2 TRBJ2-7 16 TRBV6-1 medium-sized CASSEARTSGPYEQYF TGTGCCAGCAGTGAAGCCCGGACTAGCGGGCCCTACGAGCAGTACTTC
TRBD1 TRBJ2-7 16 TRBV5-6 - CASSLDSRTGNYEQYF TGTGCCAGCAGCTTGGATTCACGGACAGGGAACTACGAGCAGTACTTC
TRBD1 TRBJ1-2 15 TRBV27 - CASSLFPDRNYGYTF TGTGCCAGCAGTTTATTCCCGGACAGGAACTATGGCTACACCTTC
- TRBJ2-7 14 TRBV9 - CASSGRDNSYEQYF TGTGCCAGCAGCGGTCGGGACAACTCCTACGAGCAGTACTTC
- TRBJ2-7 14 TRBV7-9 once CASSLGRGIDEQYF TGTGCCAGCAGCTTAGGCAGGGGAATCGACGAGCAGTACTTC
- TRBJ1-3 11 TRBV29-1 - CSVAREGTIYF TGCAGCGTTGCACGGGAAGGGACCATATATTTT
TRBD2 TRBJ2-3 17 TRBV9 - CASSVDGSGGVTDTQYF TGTGCCAGCAGCGTAGATGGGAGCGGGGGGGTCACAGATACGCAGTATTTT
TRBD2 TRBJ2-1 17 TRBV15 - CATSREIAGGGDNEQFF TGTGCCACCAGCAGAGAAATAGCGGGAGGGGGAGACAATGAGCAGTTCTTC
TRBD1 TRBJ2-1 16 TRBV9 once CASSTPGQGISDEQFF TGTGCCAGCAGCACCCCGGGACAGGGGATAAGCGATGAGCAGTTCTTC
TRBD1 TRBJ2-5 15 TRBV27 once CASSPGQGNQETQYF TGTGCCAGCAGCCCAGGACAGGGGAACCAAGAGACCCAGTACTTC
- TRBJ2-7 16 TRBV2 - CASSVAEFKSSYEQYF TGTGCCAGCAGTGTCGCGGAGTTCAAAAGCTCCTACGAGCAGTACTTC
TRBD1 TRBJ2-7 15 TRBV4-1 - CASSQVRTGLYEQYF TGCGCCAGCAGCCAAGTCCGGACAGGCCTCTACGAGCAGTACTTC
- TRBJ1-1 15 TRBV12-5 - CASGPGVSMNTEAFF TGTGCTAGTGGTCCGGGGGTTTCAATGAACACTGAAGCTTTCTTT
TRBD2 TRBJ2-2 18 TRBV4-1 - CASSSRTSGDLNTGELFF TGCGCCAGCAGCTCCCGGACTAGCGGGGATTTGAACACCGGGGAGCTGTTTTTT
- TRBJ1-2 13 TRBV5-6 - CASSTGRQGGYTF TGTGCCAGCAGCACCGGTAGACAAGGTGGCTACACCTTC
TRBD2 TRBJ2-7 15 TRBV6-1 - CAAGEGLAGSYEQYF TGTGCCGCTGGGGAGGGACTAGCGGGATCCTACGAGCAGTACTTC
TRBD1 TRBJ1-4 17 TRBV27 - CASSSPGQGASNEKLFF TGTGCCAGCAGTTCCCCGGGACAGGGGGCTTCTAATGAAAAACTGTTTTTT
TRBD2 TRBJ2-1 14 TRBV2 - CASRGLADYNEQFF TGTGCCAGCAGAGGACTAGCAGACTACAATGAGCAGTTCTTC
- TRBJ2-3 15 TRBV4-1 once CASSPGKTSTDTQYF TGCGCCAGCAGCCCCGGGAAAACTAGCACAGATACGCAGTATTTT
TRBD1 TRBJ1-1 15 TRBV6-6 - CASSHQPGQVPEAFF TGTGCCAGCAGTCACCAACCGGGACAGGTACCTGAAGCTTTCTTT
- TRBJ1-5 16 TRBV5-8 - CASSLGFGGGNQPQHF TGTGCCAGCAGCTTGGGTTTTGGCGGGGGCAATCAGCCCCAGCATTTT
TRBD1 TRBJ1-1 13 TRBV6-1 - CASSELAGGEAFF TGTGCCAGCAGTGAATTGGCAGGGGGAGAAGCTTTCTTT
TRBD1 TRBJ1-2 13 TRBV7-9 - CASSPDRAEGYTF TGTGCCAGCAGCCCGGACAGGGCGGAGGGCTACACCTTC
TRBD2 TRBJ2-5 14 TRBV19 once CATQVRGGQETQYF TGTGCCACTCAAGTCCGGGGGGGGCAAGAGACCCAGTACTTC
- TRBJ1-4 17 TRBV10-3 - CAISDPVSGATNEKLFF TGTGCCATCAGTGACCCCGTGTCCGGTGCAACTAATGAAAAACTGTTTTTT
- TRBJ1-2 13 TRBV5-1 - CASSVDSNYGYTF TGCGCCAGCAGCGTGGACAGTAACTATGGCTACACCTTC
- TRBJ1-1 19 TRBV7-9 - CASSLGWMQVVSMNTEAFF TGTGCCAGCAGCTTAGGGTGGATGCAGGTAGTCTCCATGAACACTGAAGCTTTCTTT
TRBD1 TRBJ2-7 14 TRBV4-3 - CASSQGTGRQEQYF TGCGCCAGCAGCCAAGGGACAGGGCGGCAGGAGCAGTACTTC
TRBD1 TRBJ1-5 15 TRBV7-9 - CASSRTGISNQPQHF TGTGCCAGCAGCAGGACAGGGATTAGCAATCAGCCCCAGCATTTT
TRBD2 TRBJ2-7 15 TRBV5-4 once CASSFGLAGGYEQYF TGTGCCAGCAGCTTCGGACTAGCGGGGGGTTACGAGCAGTACTTC
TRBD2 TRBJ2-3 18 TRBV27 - CASTLGGTSGGVADTQYF TGTGCCAGCACCCTGGGTGGAACTAGCGGGGGGGTGGCAGATACGCAGTATTTT
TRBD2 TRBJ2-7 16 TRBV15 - CATSRALAGAGYEQYF TGTGCCACCAGCAGAGCACTAGCGGGAGCAGGGTACGAGCAGTACTTC
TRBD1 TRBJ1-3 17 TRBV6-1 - CASSAHPHRGLGNTIYF TGTGCCAGCAGTGCCCATCCCCACAGGGGGCTAGGAAACACCATATATTTT